The T cell receptor (beta chain) under discussion was sequenced for a study of blood T cells in healthy people across ages. Sample-barcoded 5' priming and a J-beta primer mix drove a second PCR of about 7 to 12 cycles. One entry per CDR3 protein, called by TCRdb with MiXCR from the 5' RACE reads. In the table there are 1 million or so distinct CDR3 sequences, over 35% of which are singletons. With V trimmed by 0 bases and J by 9 bases, 4 bases remained unmatched. This CDR3 has 14 amino acids. From germline, CDR1 is LNHNV and CDR2 YYDKDF (reference sequence). This clonotype was counted only a few times.

This clonotype was obtained from a woman between 55 and 75 years old in good health. This rearrangement joins TRBV15 to TRBJ2-1; 8 bases align to TRBD1. What was sequenced was blood. The DNA of the CDR3 is TGTGCCACCAGCAGAGACAGGGGGCTGGGTGAGCAGTTCTTC. Protein: CATSRDRGLGEQFF.